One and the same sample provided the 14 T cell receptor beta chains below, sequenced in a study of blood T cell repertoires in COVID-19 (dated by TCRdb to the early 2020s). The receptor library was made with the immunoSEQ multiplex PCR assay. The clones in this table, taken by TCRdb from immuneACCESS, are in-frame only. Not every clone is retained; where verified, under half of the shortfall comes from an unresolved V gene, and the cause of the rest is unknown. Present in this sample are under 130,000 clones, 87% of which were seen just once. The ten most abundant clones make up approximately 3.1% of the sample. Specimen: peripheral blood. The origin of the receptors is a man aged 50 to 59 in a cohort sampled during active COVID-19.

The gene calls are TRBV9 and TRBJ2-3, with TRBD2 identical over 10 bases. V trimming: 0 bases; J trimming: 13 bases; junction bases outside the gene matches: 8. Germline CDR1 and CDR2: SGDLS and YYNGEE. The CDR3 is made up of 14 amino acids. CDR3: CASSVEAGGAFEYF. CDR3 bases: TGTGCCAGCAGCGTAGAAGCGGGGGGGGCTTTTGAGTATTTT.

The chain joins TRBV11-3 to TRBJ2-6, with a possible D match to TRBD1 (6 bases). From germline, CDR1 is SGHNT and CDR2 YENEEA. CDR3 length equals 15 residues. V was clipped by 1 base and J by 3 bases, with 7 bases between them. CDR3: CASSLGGLGANVLTF. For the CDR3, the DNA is TGTGCCAGCAGCTTAGGGGGGCTTGGGGCCAACGTCCTGACTTTC. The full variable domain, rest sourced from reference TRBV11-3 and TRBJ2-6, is EAGVVQSPRYKIIEKKQPVAFWCNPISGHNTLYWYLQNLGQGPELLIRYENEEAVDDSQLPKDRFSAERLKGVDSTLKIQPAELGDSAVYLCASSLGGLGANVLTFGAGSRLTVL.

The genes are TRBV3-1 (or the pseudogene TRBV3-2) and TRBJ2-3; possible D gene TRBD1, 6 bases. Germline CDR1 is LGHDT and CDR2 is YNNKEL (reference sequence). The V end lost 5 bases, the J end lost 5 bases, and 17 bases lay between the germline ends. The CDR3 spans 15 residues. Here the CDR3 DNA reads TGTGCCAGCAGCGCACAGGGAAAGGTCGTAGATACGCAGTATTTT. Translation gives CASSAQGKVVDTQYF.

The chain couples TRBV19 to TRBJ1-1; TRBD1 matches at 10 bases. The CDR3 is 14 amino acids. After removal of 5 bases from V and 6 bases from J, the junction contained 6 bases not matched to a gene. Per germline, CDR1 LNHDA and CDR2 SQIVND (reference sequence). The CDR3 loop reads CASSWGGQGSEAFF. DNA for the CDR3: TGTGCCAGTAGTTGGGGGGGACAGGGGTCTGAAGCTTTCTTT.

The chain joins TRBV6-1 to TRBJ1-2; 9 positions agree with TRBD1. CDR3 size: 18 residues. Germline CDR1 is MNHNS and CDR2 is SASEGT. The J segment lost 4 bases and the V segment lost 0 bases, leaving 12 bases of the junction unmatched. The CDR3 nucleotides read TGTGCCAGCAGTGAAGCGCTTCAGAAACAGGGGGCAACCTATGGCTACACCTTC. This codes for CASSEALQKQGATYGYTF.

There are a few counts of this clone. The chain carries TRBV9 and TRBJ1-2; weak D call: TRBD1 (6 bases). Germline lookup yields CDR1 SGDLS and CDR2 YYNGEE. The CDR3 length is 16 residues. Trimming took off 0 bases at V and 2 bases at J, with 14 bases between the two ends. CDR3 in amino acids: CASSVGAGAGNYGYTF. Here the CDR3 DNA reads TGTGCCAGCAGCGTAGGGGCAGGGGCAGGAAACTATGGCTACACCTTC. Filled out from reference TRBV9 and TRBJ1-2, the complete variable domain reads DSGVTQTPKHLITATGQRVTLRCSPRSGDLSVYWYQQSLDQGLQFLIQYYNGEERAKGNILERFSAQQFPDLHSELNLSSLELGDSALYFCASSVGAGAGNYGYTFGSGTRLTVV.

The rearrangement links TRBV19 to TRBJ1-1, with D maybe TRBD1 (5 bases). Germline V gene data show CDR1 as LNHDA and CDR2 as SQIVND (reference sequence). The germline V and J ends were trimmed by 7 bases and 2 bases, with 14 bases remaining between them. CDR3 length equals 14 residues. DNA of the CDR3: TGTGCCAGTATGAACGGGGGATATAACACTGAAGCTTTCTTT. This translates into CASMNGGYNTEAFF.

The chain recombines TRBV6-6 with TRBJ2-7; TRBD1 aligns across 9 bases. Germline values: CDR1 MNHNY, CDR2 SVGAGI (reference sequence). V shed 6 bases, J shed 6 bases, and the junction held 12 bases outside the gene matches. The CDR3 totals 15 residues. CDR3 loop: CASRSRPGQGSEQYF. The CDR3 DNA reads TGTGCCAGCAGATCTAGGCCGGGACAGGGCTCCGAGCAGTACTTC.

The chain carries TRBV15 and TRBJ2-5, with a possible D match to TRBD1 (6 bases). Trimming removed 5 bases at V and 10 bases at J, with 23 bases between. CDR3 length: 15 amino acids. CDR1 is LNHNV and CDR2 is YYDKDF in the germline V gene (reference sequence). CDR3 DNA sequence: TGTGCCACCAGCGTCCGGGACACAATCCGGGGCCGCCAGTACTTC. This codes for CATSVRDTIRGRQYF.

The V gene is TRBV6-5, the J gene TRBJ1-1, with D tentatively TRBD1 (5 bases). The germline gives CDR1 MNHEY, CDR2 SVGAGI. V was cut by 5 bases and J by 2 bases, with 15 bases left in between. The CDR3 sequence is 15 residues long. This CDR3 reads CASSPMTVLNTEAFF. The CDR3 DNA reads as TGTGCCAGCAGTCCAATGACAGTTCTAAACACTGAAGCTTTCTTT.

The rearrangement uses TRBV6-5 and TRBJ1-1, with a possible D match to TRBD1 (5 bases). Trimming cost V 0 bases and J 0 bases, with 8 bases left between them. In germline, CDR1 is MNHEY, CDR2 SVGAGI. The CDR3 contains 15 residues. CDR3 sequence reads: CASSYSTRVNTEAFF. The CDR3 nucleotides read TGTGCCAGCAGTTACTCGACCAGGGTGAACACTGAAGCTTTCTTT.

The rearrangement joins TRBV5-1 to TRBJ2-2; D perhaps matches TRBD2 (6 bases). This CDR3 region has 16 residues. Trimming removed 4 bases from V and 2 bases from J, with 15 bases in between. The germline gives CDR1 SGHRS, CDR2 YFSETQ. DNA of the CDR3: TGCGCCAGCAGCAGGGCAGCGGGCTCAAACACCGGGGAGCTGTTTTTT. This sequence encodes CASSRAAGSNTGELFF.

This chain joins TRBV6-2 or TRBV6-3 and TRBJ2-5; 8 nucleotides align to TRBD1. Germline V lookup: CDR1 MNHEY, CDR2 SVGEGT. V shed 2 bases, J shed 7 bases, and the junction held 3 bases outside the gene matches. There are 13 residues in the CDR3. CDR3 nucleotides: TGTGCCAGCAGTTACCCCGACAGGGGGACCCAGTACTTC. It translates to CASSYPDRGTQYF.

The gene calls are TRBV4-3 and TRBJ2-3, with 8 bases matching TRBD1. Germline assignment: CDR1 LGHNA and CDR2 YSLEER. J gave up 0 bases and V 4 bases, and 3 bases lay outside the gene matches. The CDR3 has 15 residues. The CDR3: CASSPQGASTDTQYF. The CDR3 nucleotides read TGCGCCAGCAGCCCTCAGGGGGCCAGCACAGATACGCAGTATTTT.